A selection of T cell receptor beta chains follows, all from one sample in a study of shared clonotypes between healthy human individuals. Sequencing was performed with immunoSEQ multiplex PCR; in TCRdb, only in-frame clones are kept and a portion is missing. The data contain about 1 million clones, approximately 76% of them seen just once; the ten biggest clones take up 1.2% to 1.5%. Sample: memory CD4+ T cells sorted from blood. Receptors originate from a man between 18 and 35 years old in good health. Both conserved end residues are part of each CDR3. The size of a clone is reported for some rows only, either as once, few or many, or as a class for expanded clones.

CASSEALVGSYSNQPQHF TRBJ1-5 . TRBV6-1
CASSSSLTYEQYF TRBJ2-7 many TRBV5-4
CAWKAGWSSYEQYF TRBJ2-7 . TRBV30
CASTLLGQGASGANVLTF TRBJ2-6 few TRBV27
CAIMSGEASYEQYF TRBJ2-7 . TRBV10-3
CASSLGGRNTEAFF TRBJ1-1 . TRBV5-6
CASSLYSREGIDEKLFF TRBJ1-4 . TRBV7-9
CASSPGQGGAEKLFF TRBJ1-4 . TRBV5-1
CASRVAGGPGEQYF TRBJ2-7 few TRBV2
CSAGGRNLNEKLFF TRBJ1-4 . TRBV29-1
CASSEKEPGARAGELFF TRBJ2-2 . TRBV6-1
CASSGTGGYNEQFF TRBJ2-1 many TRBV2
CAWSVQPREETQYF TRBJ2-5 . TRBV30
CASSQSRGRYEQYF TRBJ2-7 . TRBV23-1
CASSQAFTGPPLTYEQYF TRBJ2-7 . TRBV4-1
CASSLKGTNEKLFF TRBJ1-4 . TRBV7-2
CASSLDGRDRGPNTEAFF TRBJ1-1 . TRBV11-2
CASSRSDRVYGYTF TRBJ1-2 few TRBV7-9
CASRRRTNSYNSPLHF TRBJ1-6 . TRBV5-6
CASSQTAGGQYEQYF TRBJ2-7 . TRBV14
CASSLDQLQETQYF TRBJ2-5 . TRBV7-9
CASRSLTVGEKLFF TRBJ1-4 . TRBV11-2
CASRYRSYEQYF TRBJ2-7 . TRBV6-5
CASSPVGRGRGDGACKTDTQYF TRBJ2-3 . TRBV7-7
CAISENRAFGQSPYGYTF TRBJ1-2 . TRBV10-3
CASSQDRTGGVDTQYF TRBJ2-3 . TRBV4-3
CATSRDFLAGAGEQYF TRBJ2-7 . TRBV15
CATRAGDEQYF TRBJ2-7 . TRBV10-3
CASKVEANTGELFF TRBJ2-2 . TRBV2
CASSLGFTGELFF TRBJ2-2 few TRBV4-3
CASSLAYCPRTRVTYEQYF TRBJ2-7 . TRBV7-7
CASSSGNTIYF TRBJ1-3 many TRBV28
CASSQHPGLVTDTQYF TRBJ2-3 . TRBV28
CASIWDRGETQYF TRBJ2-5 . TRBV6-4
CAISATSGRATGPNEQYF TRBJ2-7 . TRBV30
CASSPKTSGRSQYF TRBJ2-3 . TRBV7-2
CASSGAGTGVGETQYF TRBJ2-5 few TRBV9
CASSSSRLAVYEQYF TRBJ2-7 . TRBV11-2
CASSFFDPIYEQYF TRBJ2-7 . TRBV11-2
CASSLGPSGGTYEQYF TRBJ2-7 many TRBV5-4
CAWGPASGRNNEQFF TRBJ2-1 . TRBV30
CASSVDSVAAFTF TRBJ1-2 . TRBV9
CSATDGTDTQYF TRBJ2-3 once TRBV29-1
CASSPVSGGPQETQYF TRBJ2-5 . TRBV5-6
CASSEGRRGTDTQYF TRBJ2-3 . TRBV7-2
CASSARQGGTNEKLFF TRBJ1-4 . TRBV9
CASRGGGSSGNTIYF TRBJ1-3 . TRBV5-1
CASSSSTWGTEAFF TRBJ1-1 . TRBV9
CASSLGAKQGTIQYF TRBJ2-4 . TRBV5-4
CASSGDSQETQYF TRBJ2-5 . TRBV2
CASSYSTMAGGDTQYF TRBJ2-3 . TRBV6-5
CASSRGTSAEETQYF TRBJ2-5 . TRBV18
CASSQYSESRPGELFF TRBJ2-2 . TRBV7-9
CASSEGILPFGYTF TRBJ1-2 . TRBV25-1
CASSLASGRRTDTQYF TRBJ2-3 . TRBV13
CAISESEAMGAEAFF TRBJ1-1 . TRBV10-3
CAISDGGGGYTF TRBJ1-2 . TRBV10-3
CASSQNQETQYF TRBJ2-5 once TRBV6-5
CASSLGLAGQETQYF TRBJ2-5 . TRBV7-7
CASSPGAQGGSEQFF TRBJ2-1 . TRBV18